The source of this T cell receptor beta chain is a study of blood T cell repertoires in COVID-19. Study in general: There were acute and convalescent COVID-19 samples, and they came from the United States, Italy and Spain. T cells, B-cell-depleted T cells, or PBMCs provided the cDNA or gDNA that served as material.

The authors' processing: For nucleated cells, counts were estimated from reference gene primer amplification. Here immunoSEQ multiplex PCR was the method, and the copy in TCRdb shows in-frame clones only, minus some. The V and J calls and clone size come from that table; D and trimming were worked out from the DNA. The sample lists about 140,000 clones, roughly 80% occurring once. The CDR3 has 13 residues. V gave up 3 bases and J gave up 2 bases; unmatched junction bases: 1. CDR1 is SGHKS, CDR2 YYEKEE, per germline (reference sequence). The sequenced material came from peripheral blood. This TCR derives from a human donor in a cohort sampled during active COVID-19. The V gene is TRBV5-5, the J gene TRBJ2-7, with TRBD1 matching 8 bases. The CDR3 DNA sequence: TGTGCCAGCAGCTCGACAGGGGCCTACGAGCAGTACTTC. Amino acid sequence: CASSSTGAYEQYF.